These T cell receptor beta chains were read from a single sample in a study of memory CD4+ T cells and cytomegalovirus serostatus. Method: immunoSEQ multiplex PCR; TCRdb's copy keeps in-frame clones and lacks some. The sample contains 70,000 to 90,000 clones, around 80% of which appear only once. Sequencing input: memory CD4+ T cells from blood. The receptor source for this set is an adult in good health and CMV-seropositive. Each CDR3 is given with its conserved first and last residue. The D gene is left open where the match is weak. Part of the rows lack a size; the others show once, few, many or a class for expanded clones.

V gene	J gene	D gene	clone size	CDR3 DNA	CDR3 protein
TRBV7-6	TRBJ1-1	-	-	TGTGCCAGCAGCTTAGGTCCCAGGGCTTCTGAAGCTTTCTTT	CASSLGPRASEAFF
TRBV7-9	TRBJ1-2	-	-	TGTGCCAGCAGCTTATCGGAGGGATTTAACTATGGCTACACCTTC	CASSLSEGFNYGYTF
TRBV29-1	TRBJ2-5	-	-	TGCAGCGTAGCGATAGAAACCCAGTACTTC	CSVAIETQYF
TRBV6-1	TRBJ2-7	-	-	TGTGCCAGCAGTGAAATAAGTGCACAGGCTTCCCGCGAGTACTTC	CASSEISAQASREYF
TRBV19	TRBJ1-1	-	-	TGTGCCAGTAGTATTAGGGCAGCGGAGAACACTGAAGCTTTCTTT	CASSIRAAENTEAFF
TRBV25-1	TRBJ2-1	TRBD2	-	TGTGCCAGCACAGGACTAGTTCAGGGTGAGCAGTTCTTC	CASTGLVQGEQFF
TRBV2	TRBJ1-4	-	few	TGTGCCAGAGGACTAGGGGGAGATGAAAAACTGTTTTTT	CARGLGGDEKLFF
TRBV10-1	TRBJ2-1	-	-	TGCGCCAGCAGTGAGCAGGTCTCCTACAATGAGCAGTTCTTC	CASSEQVSYNEQFF
TRBV7-9	TRBJ1-2	-	-	TGTGCCAGCAGCCCGGGGGGGGGCAGGAAGGGCTATGGCTACACCTTC	CASSPGGGRKGYGYTF
TRBV6-4	TRBJ2-7	-	-	TGTGCCAGGCGAATTGGGACTCCTATCTCCTACGAGCAGTACTTC	CARRIGTPISYEQYF
TRBV6-6	TRBJ2-1	-	-	TGTGCCAGCAGTTACTCCTACAATGAGCAGTTCTTC	CASSYSYNEQFF
TRBV5-6	TRBJ1-2	TRBD1	few	TGTGCCAGCAGCTTAGGACAGGGTGATGGCTACACCTTC	CASSLGQGDGYTF
TRBV19	TRBJ1-5	-	-	TGTGCCAGTACCCCCCCGGGACGGCGAAATCAGCCCCAGCATTTT	CASTPPGRRNQPQHF
TRBV4-3	TRBJ2-1	-	-	TGCGCCAGCAGCCAGGGGTGGGGGAGGGAGCAGTTCTTC	CASSQGWGREQFF
TRBV7-9	TRBJ2-1	TRBD2	-	TGTGCCAGCAGCTTAGAAGTGGTAGCGGGAGAGCACAATGAGCAGTTCTTC	CASSLEVVAGEHNEQFF